The next 29 T cell receptor beta chains were all read from a single sample in a study of T cells after yellow fever vaccination. A single record per CDR3 protein comes from TCRdb applying MiXCR to the 5' RACE reads. The sample has about 130,000 distinct CDR3 sequences, 5% to 8% seen once. This sample comprised CD4+ T cells sorted from PBMCs, obtained 10 days after the yellow fever booster vaccination. All receptors derive from a man between 25 and 39 years old who received the YFV17D yellow fever vaccine.

This clonotype showed up many times. The J gene is TRBJ2-3, the V gene TRBV7-2, with D uncertain. Trimming stripped 6 bases from V and 4 bases from J, with 8 bases between. The CDR3 consists of 12 residues. The germline V gene encodes CDR1 SGHTA and CDR2 FQGNSA. The chain's CDR3 is CASSASSDTQYF. Written as DNA, the CDR3 is TGTGCCAGCAGTGCCTCCTCAGATACGCAGTATTTT.

This clonotype was seen repeatedly, ten times or more. The chain couples TRBV7-2 to TRBJ2-7; D not resolved. In germline, CDR1 is SGHTA, CDR2 FQGNSA. Deletions cut 5 bases from V and 6 bases from J, with 14 bases between. This CDR3 has 13 residues. The CDR3 spells CASSHNTPLEQYF. The CDR3 DNA sequence: TGTGCCAGCAGCCATAATACCCCTCTCGAGCAGTACTTC. Based on the CDR3 plus reference TRBV7-2 and TRBJ2-7, the full variable domain is GAGVSQSPSNKVTEKGKDVELRCDPISGHTALYWYRQSLGQGLEFLIYFQGNSAPDKSGLPSDRFSAERTGGSVSTLTIQRTQQEDSAVYLCASSHNTPLEQYFGPGTRLTVT.

In this sample, this clonotype turned up many times. Relative to the germline gene, one junction end is altered; a read error may explain this. The gene calls are TRBV27 and TRBJ2-7; 10 positions match TRBD1. The germline gives CDR1 MNHEY, CDR2 SMNVEV (reference sequence). This CDR3 contains 15 residues. The CDR3 DNA follows: TGTGCCAGCAGTTTATCGACAGGGGGCTCCCACGAGCAGTACTTC. Its protein is CASSLSTGGSHEQYF.

This chain connects TRBV12-3 or TRBV12-4 to TRBJ2-1; D call uncertain. Trimming shortened V by 2 bases and J by 5 bases, and 7 bases separated the two germline ends. CDR3 length: 13 amino acids. The CDR3 DNA reads as TGTGCCAGCAGTTTAAAGGCAGACAATGAGCAGTTCTTC. This codes for CASSLKADNEQFF.

The sample holds many counts of this clonotype. The chain combines TRBV7-9 with TRBJ2-2, with 7 positions matching TRBD2. This CDR3 has 14 amino acids. Germline V lookup: CDR1 SEHNR, CDR2 FQNEAQ (reference sequence). The V and J ends lost 6 bases and 6 bases, in that order; junction bases with no gene match: 7. The CDR3 loop is CASRLVRESGELFF. The CDR3 coding sequence is TGTGCCAGCAGGCTCGTGCGGGAGTCCGGGGAGCTGTTTTTT.

This clonotype was observed many times. The CDR3 nucleotides read TGCGCCAGCAGCCATTATCCGAGGGACAGAAAGTACTTC. Amino acids: CASSHYPRDRKYF. The chain links TRBV4-1 to TRBJ2-7; 7 nucleotides agree with TRBD1. Germline assignment: CDR1 MGHRA and CDR2 YSYEKL. The CDR3 contains 13 residues. With 3 bases clipped from V and 11 bases from J, the junction kept 10 bases outside the gene matches.

This clonotype was observed at least ten times. V is TRBV12-3 or TRBV12-4 and J is TRBJ2-7; D ambiguous. This CDR3 contains 13 residues. With 0 bases removed from V and 4 bases from J, the gap between germline ends came to 7 bases. This CDR3 is CASSLAQSYEQYF. The DNA for the CDR3 is TGTGCCAGCAGTTTAGCGCAGAGTTACGAGCAGTACTTC.

In DNA, the CDR3 is TGTGCCAGCAGTGGTCGACAGGGGGCGCGGAATGAGCAGTTCTTC. Its protein is CASSGRQGARNEQFF. The rearrangement uses TRBV25-1 and TRBJ2-1; TRBD1 matches at 10 bases. The CDR3 runs to 15 residues. CDR1 is MGHDK and CDR2 is SYGVNS in the germline V gene. With V trimmed by 4 bases and J by 7 bases, 7 bases remained unmatched.

This clonotype was observed many times. The chain is built from TRBV7-9 and TRBJ1-2, with D hard to call. This CDR3 region has 15 residues. Germline CDR1 reads SEHNR; CDR2 reads FQNEAQ (reference sequence). The V and J ends lost 1 base and 4 bases respectively, with 13 bases between them. CDR3 residues: CASSLELGFGYGYTF. In DNA, the CDR3 is TGTGCCAGCAGCTTAGAACTGGGGTTTGGCTATGGCTACACCTTC.

Only a few counts were recorded for this clonotype. This sequence joins TRBV5-1 and TRBJ2-3, with 8 bases lining up with TRBD1. CDR3 length: 16 residues. V lost 1 base and J lost 2; bases outside the gene matches: 6. Germline-derived CDR1 and CDR2 are SGHRS and YFSETQ. CDR3 DNA sequence: TGCGCCAGCAGCTTGATCGGCAGGGGGCCCACAGATACGCAGTATTTT. It codes for CASSLIGRGPTDTQYF.

In this sample, this clonotype turned up many times. The chain uses TRBV7-8 and TRBJ2-2, with D possibly matching TRBD1 (5 bases). Germline V gene data show CDR1 as SGHVS and CDR2 as FQNEAQ. The CDR3 totals 17 residues. Trimming cost V 4 bases and J 5 bases, with 20 bases left between them. CDR3 sequence: CASSSVDRFSWTGELFF. In DNA, the CDR3 is TGTGCCAGCAGCTCCGTAGACAGATTTTCCTGGACCGGGGAGCTGTTTTTT.

This clonotype was detected ten times or more. The chain has TRBV5-1 and TRBJ2-3, with no clear D. The CDR3 covers 15 residues. Germline CDR1 is SGHRS and CDR2 is YFSETQ. Trimming cost V 0 bases and J 0 bases, with 8 bases left between them. CDR3 sequence (DNA): TGCGCCAGCAGCTTGGAGCCTACTAGCACAGATACGCAGTATTTT. Its protein product is CASSLEPTSTDTQYF.

V usage is TRBV7-9 and J usage is TRBJ2-1; TRBD2 aligns across 11 bases. The germline V gene encodes CDR1 SEHNR and CDR2 FQNEAQ (reference sequence). The CDR3 sequence is 14 residues long. The ends lost 7 bases at V and 5 bases at J; junction bases unmatched: 4. As DNA, the CDR3 is TGTGCCAGCACCCTAGCGGGAGGCCACAATGAGCAGTTCTTC. The encoded protein is CASTLAGGHNEQFF. The entire variable domain, with the rest obtained from reference TRBV7-9 and TRBJ2-1, is as follows: DTGVSQNPRHKITKRGQNVTFRCDPISEHNRLYWYRQTLGQGPEFLTYFQNEAQLEKSRLLSDRFSAERPKGSFSTLEIQRTEQGDSAMYLCASTLAGGHNEQFFGPGTRLTVL.

This clonotype was found many times. The J gene is TRBJ2-3, the V gene TRBV5-1; 12 nucleotides align to TRBD1. CDR3 size: 15 residues. From germline, CDR1 is SGHRS and CDR2 YFSETQ. V trimming: 5 bases; J trimming: 3 bases; junction bases outside the gene matches: 4. This chain's CDR3 is CASSRGQGATDTQYF. The CDR3 DNA reads TGCGCCAGCAGTAGGGGACAGGGGGCTACAGATACGCAGTATTTT.

This clonotype was detected ten times or more. The chain couples TRBV10-2 to TRBJ2-5; 12 bases line up with TRBD2. CDR1 and CDR2 (germline): WSHSY, SAAADI. Trimming removed 6 bases from V and 5 bases from J; junction bases left unmatched: 7. This CDR3 comprises 15 residues. DNA for the CDR3: TGCGCCAGCAGCCCGACTAGCGGGAGTCGGGAGACCCAGTACTTC. This encodes CASSPTSGSRETQYF.

This clonotype was observed at least ten times. The rearrangement links TRBV7-8 to TRBJ2-7; possibly TRBD1 for D (5 bases). Trimming pared 0 bases from V and 2 bases from J, leaving 11 bases between. The CDR3 consists of 15 residues. Germline assignment: CDR1 SGHVS and CDR2 FQNEAQ. The CDR3 sequence is CASSLAETAPYEQYF. CDR3 nucleotides: TGTGCCAGCAGCTTAGCTGAGACAGCCCCCTACGAGCAGTACTTC. Using reference TRBV7-8 and TRBJ2-7 for the parts outside the CDR3, the full variable domain is GAGVSQSPRYKVAKRGQDVALRCDPISGHVSLFWYQQALGQGPEFLTYFQNEAQLDKSGLPSDRFFAERPEGSVSTLKIQRTQQEDSAVYLCASSLAETAPYEQYFGPGTRLTVT.

This clonotype appeared a single time. The chain employs TRBV4-3 and TRBJ2-1; 9 nucleotides match TRBD1. V gave up 5 bases and J gave up 8 bases; unmatched junction bases: 7. The V gene's germline CDR1 is LGHNA and CDR2 YSLEER. This CDR3 region has 14 residues. CDR3 protein: CASSWRQGGHEQFF. The CDR3 nucleotides read TGCGCCAGCAGCTGGAGACAGGGGGGCCATGAGCAGTTCTTC.

The genes are TRBV30 and TRBJ2-2; D perhaps matches TRBD2 (6 bases). Between the trimmed V and J ends, which lost 2 bases and 3 bases, there was a span of 13 bases. The V gene's germline CDR1 is GTSNPN and CDR2 SVGIG (reference sequence). The CDR3 has 15 residues. CDR3 region: CAWSRELAYTGELFF. CDR3 coding DNA: TGTGCCTGGAGTCGAGAGCTAGCGTACACCGGGGAGCTGTTTTTT.

In its sample, this clonotype was seen many times. The gene calls are TRBV27 and TRBJ2-2, with 8 bases fitting TRBD2. After removal of 7 bases from V and 5 bases from J, the junction contained 6 bases not matched to a gene. Per germline, CDR1 MNHEY and CDR2 SMNVEV (reference sequence). The CDR3 sequence is 14 residues long. The CDR3 DNA sequence: TGTGCCAGCAAGGGACTAGGGAGTACCGGGGAGCTGTTTTTT. It encodes CASKGLGSTGELFF.

This clonotype was detected many times. This chain uses TRBV10-2 with TRBJ2-3; D is ambiguous. The CDR3 loop spans 15 amino acids. CDR1 WSHSY and CDR2 SAAADI come from the germline V gene. Between the trimmed V and J ends, which lost 7 bases and 4 bases, there was a span of 18 bases. For the CDR3, the DNA is TGCGCCAGCAATTTTGAAATCGAGGCCGCAGATACGCAGTATTTT. Protein sequence: CASNFEIEAADTQYF.

This clonotype was found many times. The genes are TRBV6-5 and TRBJ2-3; D perhaps matches TRBD1 (5 bases). Trimming took off 5 bases at V and 2 bases at J, with 14 bases between the two ends. The CDR3 is 15 amino acids. Germline lookup yields CDR1 MNHEY and CDR2 SVGAGI. DNA of the CDR3: TGTGCCAGCAGTAGACAGAACTGGGCCACAGATACGCAGTATTTT. This translates into CASSRQNWATDTQYF.

The table lists this clonotype with many counts. V is TRBV20-1 and J is TRBJ1-1; 7 bases line up with TRBD1. After removal of 6 bases from V and 5 bases from J, the junction contained 15 bases not matched to a gene. CDR3 size: 15 residues. CDR1 is DFQATT and CDR2 is SNEGSKA in the germline V gene (reference sequence). CDR3 region: CSAKGAGRVYTEAFF. In DNA form, the CDR3 reads TGCAGTGCCAAGGGGGCAGGGCGCGTTTATACTGAAGCTTTCTTT.

This clonotype was counted a few times. The chain couples TRBV7-2 to TRBJ2-1, with 7 bases that match TRBD2. Per the germline V gene, CDR1 is SGHTA and CDR2 is FQGNSA. The CDR3 covers 14 residues. Trimming removed 1 base from V and 6 bases from J; junction bases left unmatched: 3. The CDR3 region has the DNA TGTGCCAGCAGCTTAGGACCTAGCGGCAATGAGCAGTTCTTC. Residues: CASSLGPSGNEQFF.

This rearrangement joins TRBV4-2 to TRBJ2-1, with TRBD2 matching over 10 bases. The CDR3 is made up of 18 amino acids. With V trimmed by 0 bases and J by 2 bases, 7 bases remained unmatched. Germline V CDR1 and CDR2: LGHNA, YNFKEQ. The CDR3 DNA reads TGTGCCAGCAGCCAAGATCTGTCAGCGGGGGGGACCTACAATGAGCAGTTCTTC. It translates to CASSQDLSAGGTYNEQFF.

The CDR3 coding sequence is TGTGCCAGCAGCTTCTCCGTTAACACTGAAGCTTTCTTT. This sequence encodes CASSFSVNTEAFF. The J gene is TRBJ1-1, the V gene TRBV7-2; D is ambiguous. Germline V CDR1 and CDR2: SGHTA, FQGNSA. CDR3 length: 13 amino acids. Trimming cost V 3 bases and J 2 bases, with 7 bases left between them. Full variable domain (remainder filled in from reference TRBV7-2 and TRBJ1-1): GAGVSQSPSNKVTEKGKDVELRCDPISGHTALYWYRQSLGQGLEFLIYFQGNSAPDKSGLPSDRFSAERTGGSVSTLTIQRTQQEDSAVYLCASSFSVNTEAFFGQGTRLTVV.

This clonotype appeared many times. The rearrangement links TRBV7-2 to TRBJ2-2; 7 nucleotides align to TRBD2. The V and J ends lost 5 bases and 4 bases, in that order; junction bases with no gene match: 4. Germline V gene data show CDR1 as SGHTA and CDR2 as FQGNSA. The CDR3 spans 14 residues. CDR3 loop: CASSILAATGELFF. For the CDR3, the DNA is TGTGCCAGCAGCATTCTAGCGGCCACCGGGGAGCTGTTTTTT.

This clonotype occurred many times. CDR3 protein: CASSLTGEKSEAFF. The CDR3 region has the DNA TGTGCCAGCAGTTTAACAGGGGAAAAATCTGAAGCTTTCTTT. The chain employs TRBV12-3 or TRBV12-4 and TRBJ1-1, with 7 bases that match TRBD1. This CDR3 is built from 14 residues. The V gene end was trimmed by 2 bases and the J gene end by 6 bases; junction bases not matched to a gene: 6.

This clonotype occurred many times. J is TRBJ1-2 and V is TRBV7-2; D is unresolved. The CDR3 sequence is 12 residues long. V was shortened by 5 bases and J by 6 bases, with 10 bases between the two germline ends. Germline CDR1 SGHTA, CDR2 FQGNSA. This chain's CDR3 is CASSIQRDGYTF. The CDR3 coding sequence is TGTGCCAGCAGCATACAGCGGGATGGCTACACCTTC.

The chain employs TRBV20-1 and TRBJ1-5, with 11 bases aligning to TRBD1. V was clipped by 5 bases and J by 9 bases; unmatched bases: 6. CDR3 length: 13 residues. Germline V lookup: CDR1 DFQATT, CDR2 SNEGSKA (reference sequence). The CDR3 region has the DNA TGCAGTGCTCAGGACAGGGGGCGTCGGCCCCAGCATTTT. Its translation: CSAQDRGRRPQHF.